This TCR beta chain comes out of a study of blood T cells in healthy people across ages. Turning to this clonotype: No antigen is known for it.

A second roughly 6 to 11 cycle PCR used barcoded and J-beta primers. Each cDNA molecule, via a template-switch adaptor with 12 random nucleotides, was tagged. One entry per CDR3 protein results from TCRdb running MiXCR on the 5' RACE reads. The sample holds some 1,500,000 distinct CDR3 sequences, approximately 43% seen once. Germline CDR1 reads MNHEY; CDR2 reads SVGAGI. CDR3 size: 16 residues. Trimming took 0 bases from V and 3 from J; bases not matched to a gene: 5. General study results and limits: Measured against age, TCR beta diversity per million T cells decreased in a roughly linear manner.

The chain couples TRBV6-5 to TRBJ2-3; 8 nucleotides agree with TRBD1. This clonotype originated in a young woman in good health. Input material: blood. In nucleotides, the CDR3 is TGTGCCAGCAGTTACTCCTTGACAGGGGTGACAGATACGCAGTATTTT. It yields the protein CASSYSLTGVTDTQYF.